The TCR beta chain described here comes from a study of PD-1 blockade in classical Hodgkin lymphoma. Every single patient, without exception, relapsed after autologous stem cell transplantation, and brentuximab vedotin exposure varied. V was trimmed by 0 bases and J by 12 bases, leaving 12 bases between them. There are 13 residues in the CDR3. Germline values: CDR1 SNHLY, CDR2 FYNNEI. Sequencing was performed with immunoSEQ multiplex PCR; in TCRdb, only in-frame clones are kept and a portion is missing. This table holds more than 30,000 clones, roughly 88% found once. The sequenced sample was peripheral blood mononuclear cells (PBMCs), obtained before the second cycle of nivolumab. The clonotype comes from a human donor with classical Hodgkin lymphoma. This rearrangement joins TRBV2 to TRBJ2-1; D unclear. CDR3 coding DNA: TGTGCCAGCAGTGAAGCTGGTCCGGTAGGGCAGTTCTTC. Protein sequence: CASSEAGPVGQFF.